These 7 T cell receptor beta chains originate from one sample sequenced in a study of Graves' ophthalmopathy and Graves' hyperthyroidism. Amplifying from RNA transcripts, the study obtained TCR beta CDR3 regions. Following a first-round RT-PCR that used HTBI primers, a second-round multiplex PCR was carried out. Using its own MiXCR run on the multiplex PCR reads, TCRdb lists one record per CDR3 protein. The sample contains 1 million to 1.3 million distinct CDR3 sequences, about 40% of which appear only once. Material for sequencing was peripheral blood or thyroid tissue (not recorded which). The receptors were sampled from an adult man with Graves' hyperthyroidism.

This clonotype occurred many times. The chain couples TRBV5-6 to TRBJ2-7; D possibly corresponds to TRBD2 (5 bases). The CDR3 spans 15 residues. Trimming stripped 0 bases from V and 0 bases from J, with 10 bases between. The V gene's germline CDR1 is SGHDT and CDR2 YYEEEE. The CDR3, as DNA: TGTGCCAGCAGCTTGGTTGGGAGCAGCTCCTACGAGCAGTACTTC. Translating gives CASSLVGSSSYEQYF. The entire variable domain, with the rest obtained from reference TRBV5-6 and TRBJ2-7, is as follows: DAGVTQSPTHLIKTRGQQVTLRCSPKSGHDTVSWYQQALGQGPQFIFQYYEEEERQRGNFPDRFSGHQFPNYSSELNVNALLLGDSALYLCASSLVGSSSYEQYFGPGTRLTVT.

Regarding this clonotype: A much larger clone differs by one base, so this may be a read error. This chain joins TRBV9 and TRBJ1-2; D unclear. The CDR3 runs 12 residues. Germline CDR1 and CDR2: SGDLS and YYNGEE. Between the trimmed V and J ends, which lost 7 bases and 6 bases, there was a span of 13 bases. In DNA, the CDR3 is TGTGCCAGCTACGGCGCACCCCATGGCTACACCTTC. Its translation: CASYGAPHGYTF.

This clonotype appeared a few times. The rearrangement links TRBV2 to TRBJ2-5, with D unclear. Trimming shortened V by 3 bases and J by 5 bases, and 10 bases separated the two germline ends. The CDR3 covers 13 residues. Germline V gene sequence: CDR1 SNHLY, CDR2 FYNNEI. The CDR3 loop is CASSDPTRETQYF. In DNA, the CDR3 is TGTGCCAGCAGTGACCCCACCCGGGAGACCCAGTACTTC.

The chain couples TRBV7-9 to TRBJ1-4, with a tentative D call TRBD1 (6 bases). CDR1 and CDR2 from the germline V gene are SEHNR and FQNEAQ (reference sequence). V was clipped by 2 bases and J by 5 bases, with 21 bases between them. The CDR3 sequence is 18 residues long. This chain's CDR3 is CASSLIFGARGPNEKLFF. The CDR3 nucleotides are TGTGCCAGCAGCTTAATCTTTGGAGCCAGGGGCCCAAATGAAAAACTGTTTTTT.

This clonotype occurred once. This sequence joins TRBV25-1 and TRBJ1-6; 8 bases align to TRBD1. The germline gives CDR1 MGHDK, CDR2 SYGVNS. After removal of 0 bases from V and 3 bases from J, the junction contained 4 bases not matched to a gene. The CDR3 has 17 amino acids. The CDR3 region is CASSEYGQGIYNSPLHF. CDR3 nucleotide sequence: TGTGCCAGCAGTGAATACGGACAGGGTATCTATAATTCACCCCTCCACTTT.

This clonotype showed up many times. The chain has TRBV24-1 and TRBJ1-1; TRBD1 might be the D (5 bases). Germline-derived CDR1 and CDR2 are KGHDR and SFDVKD. V dropped 9 bases and J dropped 6 bases, with 10 bases sitting between them. The CDR3 consists of 11 residues. The CDR3 DNA reads TGTGCCACCCGGGCGGGGCCTGAAGCTTTCTTT. Its protein product is CATRAGPEAFF.

This clonotype was detected many times. V is TRBV29-1 and J is TRBJ1-1; 8 bases are a match to TRBD1. The CDR3 sequence is 15 residues long. Germline V gene data show CDR1 as SQVTM and CDR2 as ANQGSEA. The ends lost 7 bases at V and 1 base at J; junction bases unmatched: 11. CDR3 loop: CSAEIQGAKNTEAFF. The CDR3 DNA is TGCAGCGCCGAAATCCAGGGGGCTAAGAACACTGAAGCTTTCTTT.